A selection of T cell receptor beta chains follows, all from one sample in a study of response to subunit inactivated influenza vaccine. TCRdb re-called the RT-PCR reads with MiXCR, one entry per CDR3 protein. The sample lists about 650,000 distinct CDR3 sequences, 11% to 15% seen once, with 6% to 9.5% in the top ten. The specimen was PBMCs from blood, collected 14 to 15 days before vaccination. These receptors all come from a man aged 50 to 60 who received an inactivated influenza vaccine. The CDR3 runs from the conserved cysteine through the conserved F or W. The D gene is left open where the match is weak. The size of a clone is reported for some rows only, either as once, few or many, or as a class for expanded clones.

TRBD1	TRBV7-2	TRBJ1-3	few	CASSSYYRGEYTIYF	TGTGCCAGCAGCTCATACTACAGGGGTGAATACACCATATATTTT
TRBD2	TRBV27	TRBJ2-2	few	CASKHLAGGKVTGELFF	TGTGCCAGCAAGCATCTAGCGGGGGGGAAAGTCACCGGGGAGCTGTTTTTT
.	TRBV7-8	TRBJ2-1	.	CASSLEKTGHNEQFF	TGTGCCAGCAGCTTAGAAAAAACTGGGCACAATGAGCAGTTCTTC
.	TRBV7-8	TRBJ2-3	many	CASRTGTTRADTQYF	TGTGCCAGCAGAACCGGGACCACGAGGGCAGATACGCAGTATTTT
.	TRBV28	TRBJ1-5	.	CASSLSVTGNQPQHF	TGTGCCAGCAGTCTCTCGGTCACGGGCAATCAGCCCCAGCATTTT
.	TRBV30	TRBJ1-2	few	CAWSGDSNYGYTF	TGTGCCTGGAGTGGCGACAGCAACTATGGCTACACCTTC
.	TRBV6-1	TRBJ1-2	.	CASRSVDGLGGYTF	TGTGCCAGCAGAAGTGTAGACGGTCTAGGAGGCTACACCTTC
TRBD1	TRBV6-2/TRBV6-3	TRBJ2-1	.	CASSYTSQGKNYNEQFF	TGTGCCAGCAGTTACACCTCACAGGGGAAAAACTACAATGAGCAGTTCTTC
.	TRBV18	TRBJ1-5	.	CASSLSTGTNQPQHF	TGTGCCAGCTCACTCTCAACAGGGACTAATCAGCCCCAGCATTTT
.	TRBV6-1	TRBJ1-1	few	CASSEVQDRDWDTEAFF	TGTGCCAGCAGTGAAGTTCAGGACCGCGATTGGGACACTGAAGCTTTCTTT
.	TRBV5-1	TRBJ1-2	many	CASSDQTDDYGYTF	TGCGCCAGCAGCGACCAGACAGATGACTATGGCTACACCTTC
TRBD2	TRBV9	TRBJ2-1	many	CASSVVAGGYNEQFF	TGTGCCAGCAGCGTAGTTGCGGGGGGCTACAATGAGCAGTTCTTC
TRBD1	TRBV12-3/TRBV12-4	TRBJ1-2	many	CASSSTGLVGYTF	TGTGCCAGCAGTTCGACAGGGTTGGTAGGCTACACCTTC
TRBD2	TRBV20-1	TRBJ2-1	.	CSAEGSVAGADNEQFF	TGCAGTGCCGAAGGGTCGGTCGCGGGAGCGGACAATGAGCAGTTCTTC
.	TRBV10-2	TRBJ2-3	.	CASSEGLSSTDTQYF	TGCGCCAGCAGTGAAGGACTCTCTAGCACAGATACGCAGTATTTT
.	TRBV12-3/TRBV12-4	TRBJ1-1	many	CASSFGRNTEAFF	TGTGCCAGCAGTTTCGGGCGGAACACTGAAGCTTTCTTT
.	TRBV20-1	TRBJ1-2	few	CSARRTFLGGYTF	TGCAGTGCTAGAAGGACTTTTCTAGGCGGCTACACCTTC
.	TRBV6-2/TRBV6-3	TRBJ1-1	few	CASSYGHPGSPTEAFF	TGTGCCAGCAGTTACGGTCACCCAGGGAGTCCGACTGAAGCTTTCTTT
.	TRBV9	TRBJ1-2	few	CASSATSGTIYGYTF	TGTGCCAGCAGCGCCACGTCCGGGACTATATATGGCTACACCTTC
TRBD2	TRBV20-1	TRBJ2-1	.	CSARKLAASYNEQFF	TGCAGTGCTCGCAAACTAGCGGCCTCCTACAATGAGCAGTTCTTC
TRBD2	TRBV7-6	TRBJ2-2	few	CASSPAGVGANTGELFF	TGTGCCAGCTCGCCAGCGGGAGTGGGGGCGAACACCGGGGAGCTGTTTTTT
.	TRBV20-1	TRBJ2-7	few	CSAHRPMGTYEQYF	TGCAGTGCTCACCGTCCGATGGGTACCTACGAGCAGTACTTC
TRBD2	TRBV7-8	TRBJ2-3	.	CASSLAVSRGGRTDTQYF	TGTGCCAGCAGCTTAGCGGTTTCGCGGGGGGGCCGCACAGATACGCAGTATTTT
.	TRBV20-1	TRBJ1-1	few	CSAHPGGAGWNTEAFF	TGCAGTGCACACCCTGGAGGGGCAGGATGGAACACTGAAGCTTTCTTT
.	TRBV15	TRBJ2-2	.	CATSRGPTTNTGELFF	TGTGCCACCAGCCGGGGACCGACTACGAACACCGGGGAGCTGTTTTTT
.	TRBV4-3	TRBJ2-7	.	CASSQSKVSSYEQYF	TGCGCCAGCAGCCAATCCAAAGTATCCTCCTACGAGCAGTACTTC
.	TRBV29-1	TRBJ2-3	.	CSVVRDSTDTQYF	TGCAGCGTTGTAAGGGACAGCACAGATACGCAGTATTTT
.	TRBV9	TRBJ2-1	few	CASSPRGGLRYNEQFF	TGTGCCAGCAGCCCACGTGGTGGTTTACGGTACAATGAGCAGTTCTTC
.	TRBV12-3/TRBV12-4	TRBJ2-5	few	CASSGLQGPQETQYF	TGTGCCAGCAGCGGGCTACAGGGACCCCAAGAGACCCAGTACTTC
.	TRBV28	TRBJ2-3	many	CASSVLMDTQYF	TGTGCCAGCAGCGTACTAATGGATACGCAGTATTTT
.	TRBV20-1	TRBJ1-1	.	CSARRQGGSEAFF	TGCAGTGCTAGAAGGCAGGGAGGGTCCGAAGCTTTCTTT
TRBD1	TRBV5-5	TRBJ2-5	.	CASSFRTGIGETQYF	TGTGCCAGCAGCTTCCGGACAGGGATAGGAGAGACCCAGTACTTC
.	TRBV10-3	TRBJ2-3	.	CAIMGIQVDTQYF	TGTGCCATCATGGGGATTCAGGTAGATACGCAGTATTTT
.	TRBV7-2	TRBJ2-1	.	CASSLGVYTYNEQFF	TGTGCCAGCAGCTTAGGGGTCTATACCTACAATGAGCAGTTCTTC
.	TRBV18	TRBJ2-5	.	CASSPPGGETQYF	TGTGCCAGCTCACCACCTGGAGGAGAGACCCAGTACTTC
TRBD1	TRBV7-8	TRBJ1-1	many	CASSYRDSNTEAFF	TGTGCCAGCAGCTACCGGGACAGCAACACTGAAGCTTTCTTT
.	TRBV18	TRBJ2-2	many	CASSPPGELFF	TGTGCCAGCTCCCCCCCCGGGGAGCTGTTTTTT
.	TRBV10-3	TRBJ2-7	.	CAVNTEAYEQYF	TGTGCCGTAAACACAGAGGCCTACGAGCAGTACTTC
TRBD2	TRBV10-3	TRBJ2-2	.	CAISEHSGRVAGELFF	TGTGCCATCAGTGAGCATAGCGGGAGGGTGGCCGGGGAGCTGTTTTTT
.	TRBV11-3	TRBJ1-4	.	CANGLSAATNEKLFF	TGTGCCAACGGTTTGTCGGCTGCAACTAATGAAAAACTGTTTTTT
.	TRBV24-1	TRBJ2-1	.	CATSDLGDPGSYNEQFF	TGTGCCACCAGTGATTTGGGAGATCCGGGCTCCTACAATGAGCAGTTCTTC
TRBD1	TRBV28	TRBJ2-5	.	CASSFPKTGGTETQYF	TGTGCCAGCAGTTTTCCAAAGACAGGGGGCACAGAGACCCAGTACTTC
.	TRBV7-8	TRBJ2-5	.	CASSLYTRWETQYF	TGTGCCAGCAGCTTATATACTAGGTGGGAGACCCAGTACTTC
TRBD2	TRBV2	TRBJ2-3	few	CASRRDYPGSADTQYF	TGTGCCAGCAGGCGGGACTATCCGGGCTCGGCAGATACGCAGTATTTT
TRBD1	TRBV2	TRBJ2-5	many	CASSPRVSGQGAGFRKTQYF	TGTGCCAGCAGCCCCCGGGTGTCGGGACAGGGGGCAGGATTTAGAAAGACCCAGTACTTC
TRBD1	TRBV18	TRBJ2-1	.	CASSPTQTGISEQFF	TGTGCCAGCTCACCAACTCAGACAGGGATAAGCGAGCAGTTCTTC
.	TRBV7-9	TRBJ2-1	.	CASSLVADEQFF	TGTGCCAGCAGCTTGGTCGCGGATGAGCAGTTCTTC
.	TRBV29-1	TRBJ1-1	few	CSAGRTEAFF	TGCAGCGCTGGACGCACTGAAGCTTTCTTT
.	TRBV20-1	TRBJ2-7	.	CSAQTRGGYEQYF	TGCAGTGCCCAGACGAGGGGGGGCTACGAGCAGTACTTC
.	TRBV20-1	TRBJ1-1	few	CSALSLQRNTEAFF	TGCAGTGCCCTTTCCCTGCAGCGGAACACTGAAGCTTTCTTT
.	TRBV10-3	TRBJ2-7	.	CAISERNSEPYEQYF	TGTGCCATCAGTGAGAGGAATAGCGAGCCCTACGAGCAGTACTTC